This T cell receptor beta chain was sequenced in a study of OX40 agonist ivuxolimab in advanced cancers. Across the study: An anti-OX40 (CD134) antibody with agonistic activity, ivuxolimab, was administered to patients.

Sampling times: baseline, cycle 4 day 1, cycle 7 day 1. This CDR3 region has 15 residues. Germline loops: CDR1 MNHEY, CDR2 SMNVEV (reference sequence). With 2 bases removed from V and 0 bases from J, the gap between germline ends came to 5 bases. Whole-study results and caveats: More expanded clones were found, on average, in CD8+ than in CD4+ T cells. Circulating CD4+ and CD8+ T cells showed clonal expansion by week 6 at 0.1 to 3.0 mg/kg.

A remark on this clone: What it recognizes is unknown.

TCRdb's copy holds only in-frame clones and misses some; the assay was immunoSEQ multiplex PCR. The repertoire holds tens of thousands of clones, with 82% as singletons. The chain has TRBV27 and TRBJ1-6; D is uncertain. The TCR comes from an adult with an advanced solid tumor such as melanoma, head and neck, liver or kidney cancer. Sequences were derived from CD4+ or CD8+ T cells sorted from blood, sampled in a trial of the OX40 agonist ivuxolimab. CDR3 protein: CASSLMFSYNSPLHF. In DNA, the CDR3 is TGTGCCAGCAGTTTAATGTTCTCCTATAATTCACCCCTCCACTTT.